These 5 T cell receptor beta chains were all obtained from the same sample, sequenced in a study of monozygotic twins with inflammatory bowel disease. TCRdb reworked the 5' RACE reads into one entry per CDR3 protein, no DNA. This repertoire includes 150,000 to 200,000 distinct CDR3 sequences. Sequencing was performed on blood. All receptors come from a human donor with ulcerative colitis or Crohn's disease, or a healthy co-twin of an affected twin (not recorded which).

The chain couples TRBV7-2 to TRBJ2-1; TCRdb lists TRBD2, though no DNA is available to test this call. The CDR3 loop spans 17 amino acids. The V gene's germline CDR1 is SGHTA and CDR2 FQGNSA. The CDR3 loop reads CASSPHPLAGGPNEQFF.

This sequence joins TRBV19 and TRBJ1-2; TCRdb's D call of TRBD1 is untestable without DNA. Germline V lookup: CDR1 LNHDA, CDR2 SQIVND (reference sequence). The CDR3 runs 15 residues. CDR3 sequence: CASSIYKAGQGGYTF. The variable domain in full, completed from reference TRBV19 and TRBJ1-2, reads DGGITQSPKYLFRKEGQNVTLSCEQNLNHDAMYWYRQDPGQGLRLIYYSQIVNDFQKGDIAEGYSVSREKKESFPLTVTSAQKNPTAFYLCASSIYKAGQGGYTFGSGTRLTVV.

This sequence joins TRBV4-3 and TRBJ2-5. The length of the CDR3 is 15 residues. Per the germline V gene, CDR1 is LGHNA and CDR2 is YSLEER. The CDR3 protein is CASSQEGLAGETQYF.

The chain links TRBV10-3 to TRBJ1-1; the TRBD1 assignment by TCRdb is unverifiable without DNA. CDR3 length: 15 amino acids. Germline CDR1 and CDR2: ENHRY and SYGVKD. CDR3 region: CAISARGGMNTEAFF.

This chain's CDR3 is CSVEDSDRGPTSSGANVLTF. The chain employs TRBV29-1 and TRBJ2-6; absent DNA, TCRdb's TRBD1 call cannot be checked. CDR3 length: 20 amino acids. The germline V gene has CDR1 SQVTM and CDR2 ANQGSEA.